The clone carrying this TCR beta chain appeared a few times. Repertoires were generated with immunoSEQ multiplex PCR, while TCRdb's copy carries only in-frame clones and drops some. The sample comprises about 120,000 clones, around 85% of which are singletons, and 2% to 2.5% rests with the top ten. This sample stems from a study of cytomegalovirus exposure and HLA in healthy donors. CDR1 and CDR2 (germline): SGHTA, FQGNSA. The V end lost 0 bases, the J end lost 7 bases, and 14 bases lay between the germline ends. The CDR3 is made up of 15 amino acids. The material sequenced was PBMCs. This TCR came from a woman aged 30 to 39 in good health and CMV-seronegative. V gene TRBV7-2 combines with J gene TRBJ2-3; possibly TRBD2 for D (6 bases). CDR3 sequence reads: CASSLAPAGSNTQYF. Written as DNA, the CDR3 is TGTGCCAGCAGCTTAGCTCCAGCGGGCAGCAATACGCAGTATTTT.